This paragraph covers one T cell receptor beta chain sequence. These data belong to a study of T cell responses to AZD1222 COVID-19 vaccine. Generated by immunoSEQ multiplex PCR, the TCRdb table keeps only in-frame clones and is missing some. In the table there are 200,000 to 250,000 clones, 85% to 95% of which are singletons. Germline values: CDR1 LGHNA, CDR2 YNFKEQ. V trimming: 4 bases; J trimming: 7 bases; junction bases outside the gene matches: 12. CDR3 length equals 15 residues. The chain joins TRBV4-2 to TRBJ1-1; 7 bases map to TRBD1. This specimen was peripheral blood, taken on day 0 of MenACWY control vaccination. The sequence derives from an adult in good health. CDR3 bases: TGTGCCAGCAGCCGCACTCCGGGACAGCCACTTGAAGCTTTCTTT. It translates to CASSRTPGQPLEAFF.